A single T cell receptor beta chain is shown here with its context. This specimen belongs to a study of OX40 agonist ivuxolimab in advanced cancers. Germline values: CDR1 SNHLY, CDR2 FYNNEI. The CDR3 loop spans 14 amino acids. The ends were cut back, 7 bases at V and 0 bases at J, with 13 bases in the middle. Method: immunoSEQ multiplex PCR; TCRdb's copy keeps in-frame clones and lacks some. The sample lists 15,000 to 25,000 clones, roughly 70% occurring once. The V call is TRBV2, the J call TRBJ2-7; D may be TRBD1 (5 bases). The sequences come from CD4+ or CD8+ T cells sorted from blood, collected in a trial of the OX40 agonist ivuxolimab. This clonotype originated in an adult with an advanced solid tumor such as melanoma, head and neck, liver or kidney cancer. The CDR3 loop is CASTEGQSSYEQYF. The CDR3 DNA is TGTGCCAGCACCGAAGGACAAAGCTCCTACGAGCAGTACTTC.